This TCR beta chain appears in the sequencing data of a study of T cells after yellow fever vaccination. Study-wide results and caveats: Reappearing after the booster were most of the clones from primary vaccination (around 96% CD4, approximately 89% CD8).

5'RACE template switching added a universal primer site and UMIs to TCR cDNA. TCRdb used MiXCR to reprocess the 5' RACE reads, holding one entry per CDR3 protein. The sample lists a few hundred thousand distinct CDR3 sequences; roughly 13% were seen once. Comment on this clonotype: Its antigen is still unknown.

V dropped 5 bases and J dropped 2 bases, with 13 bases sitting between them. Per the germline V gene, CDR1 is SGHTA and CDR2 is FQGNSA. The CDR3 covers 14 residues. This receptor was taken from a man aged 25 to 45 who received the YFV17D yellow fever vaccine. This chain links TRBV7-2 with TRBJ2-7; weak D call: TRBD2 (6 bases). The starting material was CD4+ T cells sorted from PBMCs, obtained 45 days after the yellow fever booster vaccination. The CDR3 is CASSVRGGAYEQYF. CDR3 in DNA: TGTGCCAGCAGCGTGAGGGGCGGGGCCTACGAGCAGTACTTC.